The 23 T cell receptor beta chains in this list originate from one sample, sequenced in a study of T cell responses to AZD1222 COVID-19 vaccine. Profiling relied on immunoSEQ multiplex PCR, and the TCRdb table lists in-frame clones only, not all of them. The top ten clones hold 1.3% of a sample with about 150,000 clones, 90% to 95% of them seen once. The sequencing used peripheral blood, collected on day 0 of AZD1222 vaccination. Every receptor here comes from an adult in good health.

The rearrangement joins TRBV19 to TRBJ1-1; the D gene is possibly TRBD1 (6 bases). V lost 6 bases, J lost 1 base, and 24 bases lay in between. The CDR3 is made up of 18 amino acids. CDR1 is LNHDA and CDR2 is SQIVND in the germline V gene (reference sequence). As DNA, the CDR3 is TGTGCCAGTAGCTCACTAATACAGGGACGTCGGGCGAACACTGAAGCTTTCTTT. Amino acids: CASSSLIQGRRANTEAFF. Based on the CDR3 plus reference TRBV19 and TRBJ1-1, the full variable domain is DGGITQSPKYLFRKEGQNVTLSCEQNLNHDAMYWYRQDPGQGLRLIYYSQIVNDFQKGDIAEGYSVSREKKESFPLTVTSAQKNPTAFYLCASSSLIQGRRANTEAFFGQGTRLTVV.

The chain has TRBV6-7 and TRBJ1-2, with D tentatively TRBD1 (5 bases). TRBV6-7 is labeled an ORF, and its function is uncertain. The CDR3 sequence is 17 residues long. V lost 3 bases, J lost 6 bases, and 23 bases lay in between. CDR3 sequence: CASSYLPGRGLRNGYTF. CDR3 sequence (DNA): TGTGCCAGCAGTTATCTCCCCGGGAGGGGCTTGAGAAATGGCTACACCTTC.

This chain uses TRBV7-2 with TRBJ1-1; D is uncertain. Trimming took 0 bases from V and 0 from J, leaving 8 bases between them. The CDR3 length is 15 residues. The germline CDR1 and CDR2 sequences are SGHTA and FQGNSA. The DNA for the CDR3 is TGTGCCAGCAGCTTAGCGGCAGTATTGAACACTGAAGCTTTCTTT. Protein sequence: CASSLAAVLNTEAFF.

The chain has TRBV24-1 and TRBJ1-1; D is uncertain. Germline values: CDR1 KGHDR, CDR2 SFDVKD. The CDR3 extends over 13 amino acids. The V end was cut by 7 bases, the J end by 2 bases, with 10 bases between. For the CDR3, the DNA is TGTGCCACCAGGGATCCGGGAAACACTGAAGCTTTCTTT. Translated: CATRDPGNTEAFF.

This clone was counted a few times. The chain's CDR3 is CASSLSGETQYF. CDR3 sequence (DNA): TGTGCCAGCAGTTTATCAGGAGAGACCCAGTACTTC. The chain has TRBV27 and TRBJ2-5; D is ambiguous. The CDR3 length is 12 residues. Germline-derived CDR1 and CDR2 are MNHEY and SMNVEV (reference sequence). The germline V and J ends were trimmed by 0 bases and 4 bases, with 3 bases remaining between them.

The CDR3 nucleotides are TGTGCCAGCAGAAATCAGCCCCAGCATTTT. Its translation: CASRNQPQHF. This rearrangement joins TRBV12-3 or TRBV12-4 to TRBJ1-5; no clear D gene. Trimming stripped 6 bases from V and 4 bases from J, with 1 base between. The CDR3 consists of 10 residues.

J is TRBJ2-3 and V is TRBV9, with a weak D call TRBD2 (5 bases). The CDR3 extends over 15 amino acids. CDR1 and CDR2 from the germline V gene are SGDLS and YYNGEE. V lost 3 bases and J 2 bases, leaving 13 bases between the germline ends. For the CDR3, the DNA is TGTGCCAGCAGCGCCGGGAATAGAAACACAGATACGCAGTATTTT. The encoded protein is CASSAGNRNTDTQYF.

The chain uses TRBV15 and TRBJ1-3, with 9 bases aligning to TRBD1. Per germline, CDR1 LNHNV and CDR2 YYDKDF (reference sequence). This CDR3 contains 16 residues. J lost 4 bases, V lost 5 bases, and 9 bases had no gene match. Written as DNA, the CDR3 is TGTGCCACCAGCGAAGGGTACAGGGGGCTAGGAAACACCATATATTTT. Translated, it gives CATSEGYRGLGNTIYF.

The chain combines TRBV28 with TRBJ1-3; weak D call: TRBD1 (5 bases). CDR3 size: 15 residues. V was shortened by 3 bases and J by 4 bases, with 13 bases between the two germline ends. Germline loops: CDR1 MDHEN, CDR2 SYDVKM. Written as DNA, the CDR3 is TGTGCCAGCAGTTTTGTATCCGGGGCGGGAAACACCATATATTTT. Amino acid sequence: CASSFVSGAGNTIYF.

The chain carries TRBV18 and TRBJ1-2, with D perhaps TRBD1 (6 bases). The CDR3 totals 16 residues. In germline, CDR1 is KGHSH, CDR2 LQKENI. V lost 3 bases to trimming and J lost 1 base, with 15 bases between them. CDR3 nucleotides: TGTGCCAGCTCACCGGGTGCTGGACAGCTTAACTATGGCTACACCTTC. Its translation is CASSPGAGQLNYGYTF.

The J gene is TRBJ2-5, the V gene TRBV28; D gene ambiguous. Germline V gives CDR1 MDHEN, CDR2 SYDVKM. The CDR3 sequence is 15 residues long. Trimming took off 7 bases at V and 1 base at J, with 16 bases between the two ends. Here the CDR3 DNA reads TGTGCCAGCACTAAACCGCTCCAGGTCCAAGAGACCCAGTACTTC. Translation gives CASTKPLQVQETQYF.

This clone appeared a single time. The chain couples TRBV2 to TRBJ2-5, with a weak D call TRBD2 (6 bases). V gave up 2 bases and J gave up 4 bases, with 17 bases separating them. The germline V gene has CDR1 SNHLY and CDR2 FYNNEI. The CDR3 consists of 16 residues. The CDR3 region is CASSESGVSLSETQYF. In nucleotides, the CDR3 is TGTGCCAGCAGTGAATCGGGGGTATCCCTTTCAGAGACCCAGTACTTC. Full variable domain (missing parts from reference TRBV2 and TRBJ2-5): EPEVTQTPSHQVTQMGQEVILRCVPISNHLYFYWYRQILGQKVEFLVSFYNNEISEKSEIFDDQFSVERPDGSNFTLKIRSTKLEDSAMYFCASSESGVSLSETQYFGPGTRLLVL.

This clone is a singleton in its sample. The V and J genes are TRBV18 and TRBJ1-4; 10 nucleotides match TRBD1. Germline loops: CDR1 KGHSH, CDR2 LQKENI. The CDR3 is 17 amino acids. J gave up 1 base and V 3 bases, and 5 bases lay outside the gene matches. The chain's CDR3 is CASSPPGQGRTNEKLFF. The CDR3 DNA reads as TGTGCCAGCTCACCCCCGGGACAGGGGAGAACTAATGAAAAACTGTTTTTT.

The J gene is TRBJ1-2, the V gene TRBV18; the match to TRBD1 covers 7 bases. The CDR3 extends over 16 amino acids. V lost 2 bases and J lost 2; bases outside the gene matches: 8. Germline CDR1 reads KGHSH; CDR2 reads LQKENI. CDR3 DNA sequence: TGTGCCAGCTCACCAAACCGGGACAGTTGGAACTATGGCTACACCTTC. Protein product: CASSPNRDSWNYGYTF.

The rearrangement links TRBV5-6 to TRBJ1-2; perhaps TRBD1 as D (5 bases). Looked up from germline, CDR1 is SGHDT and CDR2 is YYEEEE. The CDR3 has 16 residues. V shed 0 bases and J shed 1 base, with 13 bases lying between them. In DNA, the CDR3 is TGTGCCAGCAGCTTGGCCGGGGGACTCCTTAACTATGGCTACACCTTC. Protein product: CASSLAGGLLNYGYTF.

V usage is TRBV24-1 and J usage is TRBJ2-3; no definite D call. In germline, CDR1 is KGHDR, CDR2 SFDVKD. The CDR3 extends over 13 amino acids. V gave up 2 bases and J gave up 6 bases, with 8 bases separating them. The CDR3 is CATSDSLVDTQYF. In DNA form, the CDR3 reads TGTGCCACCAGTGATTCTTTGGTGGATACGCAGTATTTT.

This clone was seen only once. This chain links TRBV9 with TRBJ1-3; 7 nucleotides match TRBD1. V was clipped by 6 bases and J by 8 bases; unmatched bases: 11. The CDR3 is 14 residues long. Germline assignment: CDR1 SGDLS and CDR2 YYNGEE. The CDR3 spells CASTPGQWTDTIYF. CDR3 bases: TGTGCCAGCACCCCGGGACAGTGGACAGACACCATATATTTT. Full variable domain (missing parts from reference TRBV9 and TRBJ1-3): DSGVTQTPKHLITATGQRVTLRCSPRSGDLSVYWYQQSLDQGLQFLIQYYNGEERAKGNILERFSAQQFPDLHSELNLSSLELGDSALYFCASTPGQWTDTIYFGEGSWLTVV.

This rearrangement joins TRBV3-1 (or the pseudogene TRBV3-2) to TRBJ1-1, with D possibly being TRBD1 (6 bases). The germline gives CDR1 LGHDT, CDR2 YNNKEL (reference sequence). CDR3 length: 11 amino acids. V was shortened by 5 bases and J by 8 bases, with 9 bases between the two germline ends. As DNA, the CDR3 is TGTGCCAGCAGCGTTACAGGGGAAGCTTTCTTT. Its translation is CASSVTGEAFF.

The chain couples TRBV4-1 to TRBJ2-5; 11 bases fit TRBD2. The CDR3 totals 16 residues. V lost 2 bases to trimming and J lost 3 bases; unmatched junction nucleotides: 5. The germline CDR1 and CDR2 sequences are MGHRA and YSYEKL. CDR3 bases: TGCGCCAGCAGCCAAAGTCCGGGACTAGCGGAAGAGACCCAGTACTTC. The encoded protein is CASSQSPGLAEETQYF.

This chain joins TRBV5-1 and TRBJ1-6, with TRBD1 matching 7 bases. The CDR3 is 15 residues long. The junction had 4 bases not matched to a gene; V was cut back by 0 bases and J by 7 bases. Germline V gene sequence: CDR1 SGHRS, CDR2 YFSETQ. The DNA for the CDR3 is TGCGCCAGCAGCTTGGCCGAGGGGGCAAATTCACCCCTCCACTTT. This encodes CASSLAEGANSPLHF.

This chain connects TRBV2 to TRBJ2-2; TRBD2 matches 14 bases. V shed 3 bases, J shed 5 bases, and the junction held 11 bases outside the gene matches. The CDR3 consists of 19 residues. Germline CDR1 is SNHLY and CDR2 is FYNNEI. The CDR3 spells CASSELGLAGARVTGELFF. In DNA, the CDR3 is TGTGCCAGCAGTGAGTTGGGACTAGCGGGAGCTCGCGTAACCGGGGAGCTGTTTTTT.

The chain combines TRBV27 with TRBJ1-1; 8 nucleotides match TRBD1. From germline, CDR1 is MNHEY and CDR2 SMNVEV (reference sequence). V shed 0 bases and J 1 base; nucleotides not matched to a gene: 10. The CDR3 runs 18 residues. The CDR3 nucleotides read TGTGCCAGCAGTTTATCTCGCAGGGGGCTCTTCCCGAACACTGAAGCTTTCTTT. Translated: CASSLSRRGLFPNTEAFF.

The CDR3 DNA is TGTGCCAGCAGCCCCCTCCTGGTTTTTCGCAACTATGGCTACACCTTC. Its protein product is CASSPLLVFRNYGYTF. The chain couples TRBV7-2 to TRBJ1-2; D is undetermined. V shed 5 bases and J shed 2 bases, with 18 bases lying between them. Germline V CDR1 and CDR2: SGHTA, FQGNSA. The length of the CDR3 is 16 residues.